The present T cell receptor beta chain was sequenced within a study of shared clonotypes between healthy human individuals. Terminally differentiated effector memory CD45RA+ cells were excluded from the naive CD8 cells, which were CD45RO-negative and positively selected for CCR7. The CDR3 is 14 amino acids. The V segment lost 3 bases and the J segment 4 bases; nucleotides outside the gene matches: 5. Per the germline V gene, CDR1 is SEHNR and CDR2 is FQNEAQ (reference sequence). TCRdb keeps only in-frame clones here, not all; method: immunoSEQ multiplex PCR. The sample consists of hundreds of thousands of clones, about 95% of them appearing once.

The chain uses TRBV7-9 and TRBJ2-7, with 8 bases fitting TRBD1. Material for sequencing was naive CD8+ T cells sorted from blood. The clonotype originates from a woman under 40 in good health. The DNA of the CDR3 is TGTGCCAGCAGCTTGGACAGGGCCAAATACGAGCAGTACTTC. Translation: CASSLDRAKYEQYF.